This is a list of T cell receptor beta chains from one sample in a study of cytomegalovirus exposure and HLA in healthy donors. Repertoires were generated with immunoSEQ multiplex PCR, while TCRdb's copy carries only in-frame clones and drops some. The table has over 150,000 clones, about 80% seen once; the top ten hold about 0.63%. The sequencing input was PBMCs. These receptor sequences come from a boy aged 5 to 17 in good health and CMV-seronegative. The CDR3 runs from the conserved cysteine through the conserved F or W. The D gene is left open where the match is weak. Expanded clones get a size class; other rows say once, few or many, or leave the size out.

D	size	V	J	DNA	CDR3
TRBD1	few	TRBV19	TRBJ2-2	TGTGCCAGTAGTCTTACAGGGGACGGCGGGGAGCTGTTTTTT	CASSLTGDGGELFF
-	once	TRBV19	TRBJ1-2	TGTGCCAGTAGTACTACAGCCGATCGTTCGTCCGGCTACACCTTC	CASSTTADRSSGYTF
-	once	TRBV7-9	TRBJ1-4	TGTGCCAGCCAGCCGGGGGGCCGAAATGAAAAACTGTTTTTT	CASQPGGRNEKLFF
TRBD1	-	TRBV9	TRBJ2-3	TGTGCCAGCAGCGTAGGGACAGGGGGTAGCACAGATACGCAGTATTTT	CASSVGTGGSTDTQYF
TRBD1	-	TRBV29-1	TRBJ1-2	TGCAGCGTGAGTTTATTTGGACAGGACTATGGCTACACCTTC	CSVSLFGQDYGYTF
-	-	TRBV30	TRBJ2-7	TGTGCCTTCGGGCGGGCCTACGAGCAGTACTTC	CAFGRAYEQYF
-	-	TRBV7-2	TRBJ1-1	TGTGCCAGCAGCTACGGGGCCTGGGGGGCTGAAGCTTTCTTT	CASSYGAWGAEAFF
TRBD1	-	TRBV6-5	TRBJ1-3	TGTGCCAGCAGTACGACAGGGGCTGACACCATATATTTT	CASSTTGADTIYF
-	few	TRBV15	TRBJ1-1	TGTGCCACCAGCAGAGGGGTGGAGGGGACTGAAGCTTTCTTT	CATSRGVEGTEAFF
TRBD2	-	TRBV27	TRBJ2-1	TGTGCCAGTACTAGACTCGCCGGGACTAAGCAGTTCTTC	CASTRLAGTKQFF
-	few	TRBV6-5	TRBJ1-2	TGTGCCAGCCGAGCTGGGCCAGGTGATGGCTACACCTTC	CASRAGPGDGYTF
TRBD1	-	TRBV12-5	TRBJ1-6	TGTGCTAGTGCCATGGGACAGCCAAATTCACCCCTCCACTTT	CASAMGQPNSPLHF
-	-	TRBV27	TRBJ1-5	TGTGCCAGCAGTCCTCAGGGGATCCTGCCCCAGCATTTT	CASSPQGILPQHF
TRBD1	-	TRBV6-6	TRBJ1-5	TGTGCCAGCAGTTACGGGACAGTTAGCAATCAGCCCCAGCATTTT	CASSYGTVSNQPQHF
-	-	TRBV11-3	TRBJ2-7	TGTGCCAGCAGCTTAGGAAGGGGGTCCGACGAGCAGTACTTC	CASSLGRGSDEQYF
-	once	TRBV7-2	TRBJ2-1	TGTGCCAGCAGTCCGGAGGGGCTTGAGGAGCAGTTCTTC	CASSPEGLEEQFF
TRBD1	-	TRBV29-1	TRBJ2-7	TGCAGCGTTGTCTCTCGGGGACAGGGGGACTACGAGCAGTACTTC	CSVVSRGQGDYEQYF
-	-	TRBV4-3	TRBJ1-1	TGCGCCAGCAGCCAAGAGGGTCACGACAGAATAGCTGAAGCTTTCTTT	CASSQEGHDRIAEAFF
TRBD2	-	TRBV14	TRBJ2-1	TGTGCCAGCAGCCGCCGGATGGCGCGGGGGGGTGATGAGCAGTTCTTC	CASSRRMARGGDEQFF
-	-	TRBV9	TRBJ2-7	TGTGCCAGCAGCCCTTGGGGGCGTGACGAGCAGTACTTC	CASSPWGRDEQYF
TRBD1	-	TRBV6-1	TRBJ1-1	TGTGCCAGCAGGGACAGGGGGGCCATGAACACTGAAGCTTTCTTT	CASRDRGAMNTEAFF
TRBD1	-	TRBV2	TRBJ2-7	TGTGCCAGCAGTCCGGACAGGGGGCCCTACGAGCAGTACTTC	CASSPDRGPYEQYF
-	-	TRBV18	TRBJ1-1	TGTGCCAGCTCACCATGGAACAGTTTCATGAACACTGAAGCTTTCTTT	CASSPWNSFMNTEAFF
-	-	TRBV7-3	TRBJ2-7	TGTGCCAGCAGCCGGGACTTAGCCTACGAGCAGTACTTC	CASSRDLAYEQYF
TRBD2	-	TRBV5-1	TRBJ2-1	TGCGCCAGCAGCTTTACTAGCGGGGGGATCAATGAGCAGTTCTTC	CASSFTSGGINEQFF
TRBD1	-	TRBV6-1	TRBJ1-4	TGTGCCAGCAGTGAAAGTTTAGGGACAGGGACCGAAAAACTGTTTTTT	CASSESLGTGTEKLFF
TRBD1	-	TRBV6-6	TRBJ1-5	TGTGCCACCACGCAAACAGGGGATCAGCCCCAGCATTTT	CATTQTGDQPQHF
-	-	TRBV9	TRBJ1-1	TGTGCCAGCAGCGTAGCTCCACGGGGATCAGAACACACTGAAGCTTTCTTT	CASSVAPRGSEHTEAFF
-	-	TRBV18	TRBJ2-7	TGTGCCAGCTCATCCGAGTCTAGTGAGCAGTACTTC	CASSSESSEQYF
TRBD1	-	TRBV4-1	TRBJ2-7	TGCGCCAGCAGCCACGGACAGGGATCCTACGAGCAGTACTTC	CASSHGQGSYEQYF
TRBD2	-	TRBV6-5	TRBJ2-1	TGTGCCAGCAGTAGGCGGGGGTACAATGAGCAGTTCTTC	CASSRRGYNEQFF
TRBD2	-	TRBV7-8	TRBJ2-1	TGTGCCAGCAGCCCCCCTAGCGGGGTCTACAATGAGCAGTTCTTC	CASSPPSGVYNEQFF
-	-	TRBV6-5	TRBJ1-2	TGTGCCAGCAGCCTTACAGGGAACTATGGCTACACCTTC	CASSLTGNYGYTF
TRBD1	-	TRBV30	TRBJ1-1	TGTGCCTGGAGTGTAAGTGGGAGACAGGGCCGGACTGAAGCTTTCTTT	CAWSVSGRQGRTEAFF
TRBD1	-	TRBV30	TRBJ1-3	TGTGCCTGGAGTGCCGACAGGGCCGGAAACACCATATATTTT	CAWSADRAGNTIYF
-	-	TRBV6-5	TRBJ1-1	TGTGCCAGCAGTAACTCCCCCATGAACACTGAAGCTTTCTTT	CASSNSPMNTEAFF
-	-	TRBV25-1	TRBJ2-7	TGTGCCAGCAGTAACGGCTACGAGCAGTACTTC	CASSNGYEQYF
TRBD1	-	TRBV9	TRBJ1-6	TGTGCCAGCAGCCCTCGACAGGGGTGGAATTCACCCCTCCACTTT	CASSPRQGWNSPLHF
TRBD1	-	TRBV5-6	TRBJ1-2	TGTGCCAGCAGCTTGGGCCCGACAGGGGACTATGGCTACACCTTC	CASSLGPTGDYGYTF
-	-	TRBV7-9	TRBJ1-2	TGTGCCAGCAGCGCCGGGAACTCAGCTAACTATGGCTACACCTTC	CASSAGNSANYGYTF
-	-	TRBV29-1	TRBJ2-3	TGCAGCGTTCAAGGACAGACTAGCACAGATACGCAGTATTTT	CSVQGQTSTDTQYF
-	-	TRBV5-8	TRBJ2-7	TGTGCCAGCAGCTTGTGGAGGGCTGGGCAGTACTTC	CASSLWRAGQYF
-	once	TRBV5-1	TRBJ1-4	TGCGCCAGCAGCTTGAATGGGGCAGACGAAAAACTGTTTTTT	CASSLNGADEKLFF
-	-	TRBV21-1	TRBJ1-3	TGTGCCAGCAGCACAAAGAAATACGGGGACTCTTCTGGAAACACCATATATTTT	CASSTKKYGDSSGNTIYF
-	-	TRBV5-6	TRBJ2-7	TGTGCCAGCAGTTTCTTTGACAGGCCCTCCTACGAGCAGTACTTC	CASSFFDRPSYEQYF
-	-	TRBV5-1	TRBJ1-1	TGCGCCAGCAGCTTGGTTTACAGAACGAACACTGAAGCTTTCTTT	CASSLVYRTNTEAFF